This passage covers 2 T cell receptor beta chains from one sample sequenced in a study of Ad26.COV2.S vaccination and SARS-CoV-2 variants. Treatment noted: some 20 received Ad26.COV2.S at low or high dose, single or two shots; roughly five received placebo; per-sample allocation not given. Following the first vaccine or placebo injection, samples were taken on day 63. TCRdb keeps only in-frame clones here, not all; method: immunoSEQ multiplex PCR. The sample yields about 370,000 clones, approximately 90% seen once. Sequenced material: peripheral blood, taken in a trial of Ad26.COV2.S vaccine versus placebo. Every receptor here comes from a person aged 18-60 years who received the Ad26.COV2.S COVID-19 vaccine or a placebo.

This chain connects TRBV7-9 to TRBJ2-3, with TRBD2 matching over 8 bases. Germline V gives CDR1 SEHNR, CDR2 FQNEAQ (reference sequence). The CDR3 runs 14 residues. Trimming took 6 bases from V and 1 from J; bases not matched to a gene: 3. For the CDR3, the DNA is TGTGCCAGCAGTCTTAGCGGGGGCACAGATACGCAGTATTTT. As protein: CASSLSGGTDTQYF.

The rearrangement uses TRBV5-1 and TRBJ1-2; D is unresolved. Germline loops: CDR1 SGHRS, CDR2 YFSETQ. There are 16 residues in the CDR3. The V gene lost 3 bases and the J gene lost 0 bases, with 15 bases spanning the gap. CDR3 in DNA: TGCGCCAGCAGCTATCGGACGGAACCTTCTAACTATGGCTACACCTTC. Protein sequence: CASSYRTEPSNYGYTF.